This T cell receptor (beta chain) was profiled in a study of CD8 T cells in Susac syndrome. Random hexamers served to reverse transcribe roughly 0.5 to 1 ug RNA. TCR beta CDR3 was amplified by immunoSEQ covering 54 Vbeta and 13 Jbeta. TCRdb reprocessed the immunoSEQ multiplex PCR reads with MiXCR, giving one entry per CDR3 protein. The data hold roughly 300,000 distinct CDR3 sequences, with about 85% observed a single time. Germline V gene sequence: CDR1 SNHLY, CDR2 FYNNEI. V shed 8 bases and J shed 4 bases, with 12 bases lying between them. This CDR3 comprises 13 residues. Control patients had untreated stable or active relapsing-remitting multiple sclerosis by revised McDonald criteria.

This chain connects TRBV2 to TRBJ2-1; D is undetermined. What was sequenced was CD8+ T cells from PBMCs. The source of this sequence is a human donor with multiple sclerosis. The CDR3 DNA follows: TGTGCCAGCGTCCAACCGCCGTACAATGAGCAGTTCTTC. It codes for CASVQPPYNEQFF.